This TCR beta chain derives from a study of T-cell memory formation after mild COVID-19. Broader study findings: Clones which contracted sat mainly in CM and EM if CD4+, and in EMRA if CD8+.

Per the germline V gene, CDR1 is SEHNR and CDR2 is FQNEAQ (reference sequence). Trimming took 6 bases from V and 5 from J, leaving 13 bases between them. The CDR3 contains 13 residues. The table lists this clonotype with a few counts. Its cognate antigen is unknown. MiXCR was run by TCRdb on the 5' RACE reads, yielding one entry per CDR3 protein. The sample consists of roughly 43,000 distinct CDR3 sequences, approximately 9.6% of them appearing once. Sequenced: PBMCs or a T cell subset sorted from them (not recorded which). The source of this sequence is an adult woman who had mild COVID-19 (a few samples of this study predate the infection). Cell type and time point are not known. J is TRBJ2-5 and V is TRBV7-9, with D perhaps being TRBD1 or TRBD2 (6 bases each). As DNA, the CDR3 is TGTGCCAGCAGGAACAGGGAGGAGGAGACCCAGTACTTC. It yields the protein CASRNREEETQYF.